This entry lists 27 T cell receptor beta chains sequenced from one sample in a study of CD8 T cells in ankylosing spondylitis. Study results and caveats: Seemingly distinctive of ankylosing spondylitis blood was a TCR beta motif formed by eight highly homologous variants.

Using its own MiXCR run on the 5' RACE reads, TCRdb lists one record per CDR3 protein. The sample carries 450,000 to 550,000 distinct CDR3 sequences, roughly 5.3% recorded once. Which antigens these TCRs recognize remains unknown. Sequencing was performed on blood, either unsorted or a sorted T cell fraction (not recorded which). The receptor source for this set is a male donor with ankylosing spondylitis.

This clonotype appeared many times. The CDR3 nucleotides are TGTGCCACCAAGAAAGAGGGGCACCCCCGTTGGAACACTGAAGCTTTCTTT. Its translation: CATKKEGHPRWNTEAFF. The chain carries TRBV24-1 and TRBJ1-1; TRBD1 might be the D (5 bases). Germline V gene data show CDR1 as KGHDR and CDR2 as SFDVKD. The V and J ends lost 8 bases and 1 base respectively, with 22 bases between them. The CDR3 covers 17 residues.

This clonotype has a count of ten or more. The CDR3 loop is CSAGTSGEADTQYF. The CDR3 bases are TGCAGTGCTGGGACTAGCGGGGAGGCGGATACGCAGTATTTT. The rearrangement joins TRBV20-1 to TRBJ2-3; 13 bases map to TRBD2. In germline, CDR1 is DFQATT, CDR2 SNEGSKA (reference sequence). CDR3 length: 14 amino acids. The ends lost 5 bases at V and 6 bases at J; junction bases unmatched: 5.

This clonotype appeared many times. The V call is TRBV20-1, the J call TRBJ2-3, with TRBD2 matching over 10 bases. The CDR3 runs 16 residues. The V gene end was trimmed by 0 bases and the J gene end by 7 bases; junction bases not matched to a gene: 10. Germline V gene lookup returns CDR1 DFQATT and CDR2 SNEGSKA (reference sequence). This CDR3 reads CSARDPGTSDPHTQYF. CDR3 DNA: TGCAGTGCTAGAGATCCCGGGACTAGCGATCCACATACGCAGTATTTT.

This clonotype was counted at least ten times. The chain has TRBV20-1 and TRBJ2-5, with TRBD1 as a possible D gene (5 bases). Germline V CDR1 and CDR2: DFQATT, SNEGSKA (reference sequence). CDR3 size: 13 residues. The V gene lost 0 bases and the J gene lost 4 bases, with 9 bases spanning the gap. The CDR3 sequence is CSARDGQRETQYF. The CDR3 nucleotides read TGCAGTGCTAGAGATGGACAACGAGAGACCCAGTACTTC.

This clonotype was picked up many times. This chain links TRBV7-6 with TRBJ1-5; D remains ambiguous. The germline gives CDR1 SGHVS, CDR2 FNYEAQ. Trimming removed 2 bases from V and 3 bases from J, with 11 bases in between. The CDR3 has 15 residues. The CDR3 DNA reads as TGTGCCAGCAGCTTAAGTGGCGGCCACAATCAGCCCCAGCATTTT. This encodes CASSLSGGHNQPQHF.

Only a few counts were recorded for this clonotype. V usage is TRBV7-9 and J usage is TRBJ2-5; 11 nucleotides agree with TRBD1. CDR1 is SEHNR, CDR2 FQNEAQ, per germline (reference sequence). The CDR3 has 16 amino acids. V was clipped by 4 bases and J by 3 bases; unmatched bases: 7. CDR3 protein: CASSSGTGGSEETQYF. CDR3 nucleotides: TGTGCCAGCAGCTCTGGGACAGGGGGATCGGAAGAGACCCAGTACTTC.

This clonotype was detected ten times or more. V and J are TRBV20-1 and TRBJ1-4; the D gene is possibly TRBD1 (6 bases). Germline assignment: CDR1 DFQATT and CDR2 SNEGSKA (reference sequence). Trimming shortened V by 7 bases and J by 7 bases, and 13 bases separated the two germline ends. The CDR3 runs to 12 residues. The CDR3 reads CSGEGRGEKLFF. In nucleotides, the CDR3 is TGCAGTGGTGAGGGCAGGGGTGAAAAACTGTTTTTT.

This clonotype was seen ten or more times. The chain recombines TRBV20-1 with TRBJ2-3; 8 bases align to TRBD2. V shed 5 bases, J shed 5 bases, and the junction held 9 bases outside the gene matches. The CDR3 extends over 14 amino acids. Germline CDR1 and CDR2: DFQATT and SNEGSKA (reference sequence). CDR3 sequence reads: CSAGKRERGDTQYF. In nucleotides, the CDR3 is TGCAGTGCTGGGAAGCGGGAGAGGGGAGATACGCAGTATTTT.

This clonotype was counted many times. The rearrangement links TRBV20-1 to TRBJ1-3; tentative D call: TRBD1 (6 bases). Germline CDR1 is DFQATT and CDR2 is SNEGSKA (reference sequence). Trimming stripped 6 bases from V and 4 bases from J, with 16 bases between. This CDR3 spans 14 amino acids. The CDR3 nucleotides are TGCAGTGCCCCAAGGCAGGGGCCAGGAAACACCATATATTTT. This sequence encodes CSAPRQGPGNTIYF.

The rearrangement joins TRBV11-2 to TRBJ2-7; D call uncertain. CDR3 size: 16 residues. Deletions cut 1 base from V and 5 bases from J, with 18 bases between. CDR1 and CDR2 (germline): SGHAT, FQNNGV. The CDR3 DNA follows: TGTGCCAGCAGCTTAGGTCCGGGTCTCGAAGTCCACGAGCAGTACTTC. Amino acid sequence: CASSLGPGLEVHEQYF. Using reference TRBV11-2 and TRBJ2-7 for the parts outside the CDR3, the full variable domain is EAGVAQSPRYKIIEKRQSVAFWCNPISGHATLYWYQQILGQGPKLLIQFQNNGVVDDSQLPKDRFSAERLKGVDSTLKIQPAKLEDSAVYLCASSLGPGLEVHEQYFGPGTRLTVT.

Ten or more counts support this clonotype. This chain joins TRBV29-1 and TRBJ2-7; TRBD1 matches 7 bases. Trimming removed 6 bases from V and 5 bases from J; junction bases left unmatched: 13. Per germline, CDR1 SQVTM and CDR2 ANQGSEA. CDR3 length equals 14 residues. The CDR3 nucleotides are TGCAGCGTCATAAGGGGGCTGGCATCCGACGAGCAGTACTTC. Translating it yields CSVIRGLASDEQYF.

This clonotype showed up just a few times. The V gene is TRBV20-1, the J gene TRBJ2-3; TRBD2 matches 10 bases. The J segment lost 6 bases and the V segment lost 5 bases, leaving 8 bases of the junction unmatched. Per the germline V gene, CDR1 is DFQATT and CDR2 is SNEGSKA (reference sequence). The CDR3 spans 14 residues. The CDR3 region is CSAGLADGRDTQYF. In nucleotides, the CDR3 is TGCAGTGCTGGACTAGCGGACGGTAGGGATACGCAGTATTTT.

Ten or more counts support this clonotype. This rearrangement joins TRBV11-2 to TRBJ1-2; D remains unclear. The CDR3 spans 14 residues. Germline loops: CDR1 SGHAT, CDR2 FQNNGV. The V end lost 0 bases, the J end lost 6 bases, and 11 bases lay between the germline ends. The CDR3 coding sequence is TGTGCCAGCAGCTTAGATGCAGGACGGGATGGCTACACCTTC. Translation: CASSLDAGRDGYTF.

This clonotype was counted at least ten times. The genes are TRBV20-1 and TRBJ2-3, with TRBD2 matching over 8 bases. CDR1 DFQATT and CDR2 SNEGSKA come from the germline V gene (reference sequence). J was trimmed by 6 bases and V by 2 bases; bases with no gene match: 10. The CDR3 loop spans 15 amino acids. CDR3 residues: CSARRPAGVTDTQYF. CDR3 coding DNA: TGCAGTGCTAGACGCCCAGCGGGAGTAACGGATACGCAGTATTTT.

This clonotype was counted at least ten times. V is TRBV5-1 and J is TRBJ2-1, with TRBD1 identical over 9 bases. CDR1 is SGHRS and CDR2 is YFSETQ in the germline V gene. This CDR3 is built from 17 residues. The ends lost 1 base at V and 5 bases at J; junction bases unmatched: 10. The DNA of the CDR3 is TGCGCCAGCAGCTTGAACGCTCCGGGACAGGGAGACAATGAGCAGTTCTTC. Amino acid sequence: CASSLNAPGQGDNEQFF. Combining the CDR3 with reference TRBV5-1 and TRBJ2-1 gives the whole variable domain KAGVTQTPRYLIKTRGQQVTLSCSPISGHRSVSWYQQTPGQGLQFLFEYFSETQRNKGNFPGRFSGRQFSNSRSEMNVSTLELGDSALYLCASSLNAPGQGDNEQFFGPGTRLTVL.

This clonotype has a handful of counts. V gene TRBV6-2 or TRBV6-3 combines with J gene TRBJ1-5; D unclear. V gave up 5 bases and J gave up 9 bases, with 11 bases separating them. The CDR3 length is 12 residues. CDR1 MNHEY and CDR2 SVGEGT come from the germline V gene. The CDR3 region has the DNA TGTGCCAGCAGTCCCCGAACAATGCCCCAGCATTTT. Translated: CASSPRTMPQHF.

There are many counts of this clonotype. This chain connects TRBV7-9 to TRBJ2-6, with a tentative D call TRBD1 (5 bases). This CDR3 has 16 residues. Between the trimmed V and J ends, which lost 4 bases and 0 bases, there was a span of 10 bases. CDR1 is SEHNR and CDR2 is FQNEAQ in the germline V gene (reference sequence). CDR3 sequence (DNA): TGTGCCAGCAGCTATGATGACAGCTCTGGGGCCAACGTCCTGACTTTC. Its protein is CASSYDDSSGANVLTF.

This clonotype came up many times. This chain's CDR3 is CASSSTGRYKQYF. CDR3 DNA: TGTGCCAGCAGTTCCACAGGGAGATACAAGCAGTACTTC. The genes are TRBV6-5 and TRBJ2-7; possibly TRBD1 for D (6 bases). The CDR3 runs to 13 residues. The germline gives CDR1 MNHEY, CDR2 SVGAGI. V gave up 4 bases and J gave up 8 bases, with 15 bases separating them.

There are many counts of this clonotype. V usage is TRBV6-1 and J usage is TRBJ1-5, with D unresolved. CDR1 MNHNS and CDR2 SASEGT come from the germline V gene. Trimming pared 5 bases from V and 2 bases from J, leaving 10 bases between. The CDR3 length is 14 residues. This chain's CDR3 is CASSRGPGNQPQHF. The CDR3 region has the DNA TGTGCCAGCAGTAGAGGGCCCGGCAATCAGCCCCAGCATTTT.

The V call is TRBV20-1, the J call TRBJ2-3; 8 bases fit TRBD1. V shed 4 bases, J shed 2 bases, and the junction held 5 bases outside the gene matches. Germline V CDR1 and CDR2: DFQATT, SNEGSKA (reference sequence). CDR3 length: 14 residues. DNA for the CDR3: TGCAGTGCTAAGACAGGGGCTTACACAGATACGCAGTATTTT. Translation gives CSAKTGAYTDTQYF.

This clonotype was counted many times. The chain couples TRBV28 to TRBJ2-7; TRBD1 or TRBD2 may be the D gene (5 bases each). Germline V gene sequence: CDR1 MDHEN, CDR2 SYDVKM. The CDR3 sequence is 14 residues long. Trimming took 7 bases from V and 2 from J, leaving 15 bases between them. This chain's CDR3 is CASIGTGKPYEQYF. CDR3 DNA: TGTGCCAGCATTGGGACGGGAAAACCCTACGAGCAGTACTTC.

This chain links TRBV6-2 or TRBV6-3 with TRBJ2-3; a weak D match, TRBD2 (6 bases). Trimming left V 5 bases short and J 9 bases short, with 21 bases between. This CDR3 comprises 15 residues. The germline CDR1 and CDR2 sequences are MNHEY and SVGEGT. In DNA form, the CDR3 reads TGTGCCAGCAGTACGCCGGGGAGCGCGGGAAGGACGCAGTATTTT. Translated: CASSTPGSAGRTQYF.

This clonotype was seen repeatedly, ten times or more. The V gene is TRBV20-1, the J gene TRBJ1-1; weak D call: TRBD1 (5 bases). V gave up 5 bases and J gave up 0 bases, with 13 bases separating them. Germline assignment: CDR1 DFQATT and CDR2 SNEGSKA (reference sequence). The length of the CDR3 is 14 residues. This chain's CDR3 is CSAWGPGVNTEAFF. The CDR3 DNA is TGCAGTGCTTGGGGACCGGGGGTGAACACTGAAGCTTTCTTT.

The CDR3 DNA reads TGTGCCAGCAGCTTGGCCCCCGCGACCGAGCAGTACTTC. Translated, it gives CASSLAPATEQYF. The genes are TRBV5-5 and TRBJ2-7; D not certain. Per the germline V gene, CDR1 is SGHKS and CDR2 is YYEKEE (reference sequence). The V end was cut by 0 bases, the J end by 6 bases, with 10 bases between. The length of the CDR3 is 13 residues.

At least ten counts were recorded for this clonotype. The rearrangement links TRBV5-1 to TRBJ1-2; D is possibly TRBD1 (5 bases). CDR1 and CDR2 (germline): SGHRS, YFSETQ. The V end was cut by 0 bases, the J end by 3 bases, with 9 bases between. This CDR3 has 14 residues. Written as DNA, the CDR3 is TGCGCCAGCAGCTTGGTTGCGGGGCACTATGGCTACACCTTC. Translated, it gives CASSLVAGHYGYTF.

Concerning this clonotype itself: Compared with germline, one end of the junction differs, possibly owing to a read error. The rearrangement joins TRBV7-2 to TRBJ2-2, with D perhaps matching TRBD2 (6 bases). The CDR3 totals 15 residues. The V gene's germline CDR1 is SGHTA and CDR2 FQGNSA. The CDR3 here is CASSMRGLVTRELFF. The CDR3 region has the DNA TGTGCCAGCAGCATGCGGGGTCTAGTGACCCGGGAGCTTTTTTTT.

This clonotype was detected many times. The gene calls are TRBV10-3 and TRBJ2-7; 10 positions agree with TRBD2. V trimming: 5 bases; J trimming: 0 bases; junction bases outside the gene matches: 1. The V gene's germline CDR1 is ENHRY and CDR2 SYGVKD. This CDR3 is built from 14 residues. CDR3 DNA: TGTGCCATCAGTTCTAGCGGGAGCTCCTACGAGCAGTACTTC. Amino acids: CAISSSGSSYEQYF.